This entry features one T cell receptor (beta chain) sequence. The CDR3 ends on some other residue instead of the conserved phenylalanine or tryptophan, so this is likely a read error. RNA transcripts provided the template for amplifying TCR beta CDR3 regions. First-round RT-PCR relied on HTBI primers, and a second-round multiplex PCR came next. MiXCR was run by TCRdb on the multiplex PCR reads, yielding one entry per CDR3 protein. The sample consists of over 650,000 distinct CDR3 sequences, about 41% of them appearing once. This specimen belongs to a study of Graves' ophthalmopathy and Graves' hyperthyroidism. Germline CDR1 and CDR2: SQVTM and ANQGSEA. The length of the CDR3 is 19 residues. The trim removed 0 bases at V and 4 bases at J, leaving 18 bases unmatched. Physicians reached a diagnosis by relying on clinical symptoms, serum thyroxine, TRAb, thyroid ultrasound and orbital computed tomography.

This TCR was sampled from an adult man with Graves' ophthalmopathy. Sequencing input: peripheral blood. This rearrangement joins TRBV29-1 to TRBJ1-1; 9 positions match TRBD1. CDR3 nucleotide sequence: TGCAGCGTTGAAGAACTCCGGGTTTCGGGACAGGGACGGGCCACTGAAGCTTTCCTT. It specifies CSVEELRVSGQGRATEAFL.